Listed below are T cell receptor beta chains from one sample, sequenced in a study of cytomegalovirus exposure and HLA in healthy donors. TCRdb keeps only in-frame clones here, not all; method: immunoSEQ multiplex PCR. The sample holds about 120,000 clones; about 76% are singletons and the top ten take about 30%. The sample was PBMCs. Every receptor here comes from a man in his 60s in good health and CMV-seropositive. The CDR3 runs from the conserved cysteine through the conserved F or W. D genes are given only for firm matches. Clone sizes are given selectively: once, few, many, or a class where the clone is expanded.

TRBV6-4	TRBJ1-2	TRBD1	.	CASSETGIHGYTF	TGTGCCAGCAGCGAGACAGGGATTCATGGCTACACCTTC
TRBV5-1	TRBJ2-6	.	.	CASSFSGSGANVLTF	TGCGCCAGCAGCTTCAGCGGCTCTGGGGCCAACGTCCTGACTTTC
TRBV25-1	TRBJ2-1	TRBD2	few	CASSEPGTSADEQFF	TGTGCCAGCAGTGAACCCGGGACTAGCGCCGATGAGCAGTTCTTC
TRBV7-9	TRBJ2-7	.	.	CASSLDSAYEQYF	TGTGCCAGCAGCTTGGACAGCGCCTACGAGCAGTACTTC
TRBV2	TRBJ1-1	.	.	CASEGQVNAEAFF	TGTGCCAGCGAGGGACAAGTGAACGCTGAAGCTTTCTTT
TRBV9	TRBJ2-1	.	.	CASSVQDEQFF	TGTGCCAGCAGCGTACAGGATGAGCAGTTCTTC
TRBV19	TRBJ1-5	.	.	CASRLGGAHQPQHF	TGTGCCAGTAGGTTGGGGGGGGCCCATCAGCCCCAGCATTTT
TRBV5-1	TRBJ2-3	.	.	CASSLGERGRGYGDTQYF	TGCGCCAGCAGCTTGGGAGAACGGGGGAGAGGGTACGGAGATACGCAGTATTTT
TRBV11-2	TRBJ2-7	TRBD1	.	CASSHGQVSSYEQYF	TGTGCCAGCAGTCATGGACAGGTCTCATCCTACGAGCAGTACTTC
TRBV15	TRBJ2-7	.	.	CATSRGREATGEQYF	TGTGCCACCAGCAGAGGCAGGGAGGCTACGGGCGAGCAGTACTTC
TRBV6-6	TRBJ2-2	TRBD2	.	CASKRRAGGGTGELFF	TGTGCCAGCAAAAGAAGAGCGGGAGGGGGCACCGGGGAGCTGTTTTTT
TRBV18	TRBJ2-3	TRBD2	.	CASSPLAGGITDTQYF	TGTGCCAGCTCACCCTTAGCGGGAGGGATCACAGATACGCAGTATTTT
TRBV21-1	TRBJ1-5	.	.	CASSNGVRRNQPQHF	TGTGCCAGCAGCAACGGGGTGAGGCGCAATCAGCCCCAGCATTTT
TRBV19	TRBJ1-5	.	.	CASNIYAIDNQPQHF	TGTGCCAGTAATATCTACGCTATTGACAATCAGCCCCAGCATTTT
TRBV7-2	TRBJ1-2	TRBD1	.	CASSPRTGGRYGYTF	TGTGCCAGCAGCCCCCGGACAGGCGGGAGGTATGGCTACACCTTC
TRBV9	TRBJ2-1	.	.	CASSAGVSVEQFF	TGTGCCAGCAGCGCCGGGGTCTCCGTTGAGCAGTTCTTC
TRBV6-1	TRBJ2-1	.	.	CASRRQSSYNEQFF	TGTGCCAGCAGGAGACAGAGCTCCTACAATGAGCAGTTCTTC
TRBV6-1	TRBJ1-5	.	.	CASARGVGQPQHF	TGTGCCAGCGCTCGGGGGGTCGGTCAGCCCCAGCATTTT
TRBV30	TRBJ1-2	TRBD1	.	CAWSKEGAWGYTF	TGTGCCTGGAGCAAAGAGGGGGCATGGGGCTACACCTTC
TRBV19	TRBJ1-4	.	.	CASSIMGAGEKLFF	TGTGCCAGTAGTATCATGGGGGCTGGTGAAAAACTGTTTTTT
TRBV5-1	TRBJ2-5	.	.	CASSLARGAETQYF	TGCGCCAGCAGCTTGGCCCGGGGTGCGGAGACCCAGTACTTC
TRBV5-1	TRBJ1-5	.	few	CASSSTGGSNQPQHF	TGCGCCAGCAGCTCGACGGGCGGGAGCAATCAGCCCCAGCATTTT
TRBV6-1	TRBJ2-3	.	.	CASSALGGGSDTQYF	TGTGCCAGCAGTGCTTTGGGGGGTGGATCAGATACGCAGTATTTT
TRBV19	TRBJ1-2	TRBD1	.	CASRPQGADGYTF	TGTGCCAGTAGACCTCAGGGGGCTGATGGCTACACCTTC
TRBV27	TRBJ1-4	TRBD1	.	CASSPRPGGEKLFF	TGTGCCAGCAGTCCGAGACCAGGGGGTGAAAAACTGTTTTTT
TRBV9	TRBJ2-4	TRBD2	.	CASSADGEGRNIQYF	TGTGCCAGCAGCGCCGATGGGGAGGGCAGAAACATTCAGTACTTC
TRBV4-1	TRBJ2-5	.	.	CASSQVGGGIQETQYF	TGCGCCAGCAGCCAAGTGGGAGGCGGTATACAAGAGACCCAGTACTTC
TRBV30	TRBJ2-7	TRBD2	.	CAWRFPGLAGAYEQYF	TGTGCCTGGAGGTTTCCGGGACTAGCGGGGGCCTACGAGCAGTACTTC
TRBV28	TRBJ1-1	.	.	CASSFNRNTEAFF	TGTGCCAGCAGTTTTAACAGGAACACTGAAGCTTTCTTT
TRBV7-9	TRBJ1-1	.	once	CASSWSWQNTEAFF	TGTGCCAGCAGCTGGAGCTGGCAGAACACTGAAGCTTTCTTT
TRBV15	TRBJ1-1	.	.	CATSRDNWGGVGAFF	TGTGCCACCAGCAGAGATAATTGGGGGGGAGTTGGGGCTTTCTTT
TRBV6-1	TRBJ1-4	TRBD1	.	CASSEDVRDRNEKLFF	TGTGCCAGCAGTGAAGATGTCCGGGACAGGAATGAAAAACTGTTTTTT
TRBV2	TRBJ2-7	.	once	CASSATHEQYF	TGTGCCAGCAGCGCTACCCACGAGCAGTACTTC
TRBV7-9	TRBJ2-1	TRBD2	.	CASSSREGGISYNEQFF	TGTGCCAGCAGCTCGCGGGAGGGGGGGATCTCCTACAATGAGCAGTTCTTC
TRBV6-6	TRBJ2-1	TRBD2	.	CASSFGPAGTSGEQFF	TGTGCCAGCAGTTTCGGACCGGCCGGGACTAGTGGCGAGCAGTTCTTC
TRBV5-4	TRBJ2-3	TRBD2	once	CASSLAPLAGGFGTDTQYF	TGTGCCAGCAGCTTGGCCCCACTAGCGGGGGGGTTTGGTACAGATACGCAGTATTTT
TRBV28	TRBJ2-7	.	.	CASSPVGGEYEQYF	TGTGCCAGCAGTCCGGTAGGGGGGGAGTACGAGCAGTACTTC
TRBV9	TRBJ1-3	.	.	CASSVQTFGNTIYF	TGTGCCAGCAGCGTGCAGACTTTTGGAAACACCATATATTTT
TRBV11-2	TRBJ2-3	.	few	CASSQRVAGRLGTDTQYF	TGTGCCAGCAGTCAACGGGTGGCAGGGCGGTTGGGCACAGATACGCAGTATTTT
TRBV4-1	TRBJ1-6	TRBD1	.	CASSQDGTGIYNSPLHF	TGCGCCAGCAGCCAAGACGGGACAGGGATTTATAATTCACCCCTCCACTTT
TRBV4-2	TRBJ1-2	.	.	CASSQERRDPLNYGYTF	TGTGCCAGCAGCCAAGAGAGGCGGGATCCATTAAACTATGGCTACACCTTC
TRBV5-1	TRBJ2-2	.	.	CASSRLQGNTGELFF	TGCGCCAGCAGCCGATTACAGGGAAACACCGGGGAGCTGTTTTTT
TRBV4-1	TRBJ2-7	.	.	CASSHPLRGSRGNEQYF	TGCGCCAGCAGCCACCCTCTTAGAGGGAGCAGGGGAAACGAGCAGTACTTC
TRBV6-5	TRBJ2-7	.	.	CASSPAGYEQYF	TGTGCCAGCAGCCCCGCGGGGTACGAGCAGTACTTC
TRBV28	TRBJ1-3	.	.	CASSFHSSGNTIYF	TGTGCCAGCAGTTTCCATAGCTCTGGAAACACCATATATTTT
TRBV11-2	TRBJ2-1	.	few	CASSLAATSIPYNEQFF	TGTGCCAGCAGCTTAGCCGCAACTAGTATCCCCTACAATGAGCAGTTCTTC
TRBV5-1	TRBJ2-3	TRBD2	once	CASSRGTSGISTDTQYF	TGCGCCAGCAGCCGGGGGACTAGCGGGATTTCCACAGATACGCAGTATTTT
TRBV25-1	TRBJ2-1	TRBD2	.	CASSPSGRISGNEQFF	TGTGCCAGCAGCCCTAGCGGGAGAATTTCCGGCAATGAGCAGTTCTTC
TRBV7-6	TRBJ2-7	.	once	CASSLGPSYEQYF	TGTGCCAGCAGCTTAGGGCCAAGCTACGAGCAGTACTTC
TRBV5-6	TRBJ1-4	.	.	CASSKLGTPTWANEKLFF	TGTGCCAGCAGCAAACTGGGCACTCCAACGTGGGCTAATGAAAAACTGTTTTTT
TRBV10-2	TRBJ1-2	TRBD1	.	CASRDSGQGAYGYTF	TGCGCCAGCAGGGATTCGGGACAGGGGGCCTATGGCTACACCTTC
TRBV6-5	TRBJ2-1	.	.	CASSYSTGDEQFF	TGTGCCAGCAGTTACTCGACGGGGGATGAGCAGTTCTTC
TRBV28	TRBJ1-3	.	.	CASGGLQDTGNTIYF	TGTGCCAGCGGTGGACTACAGGACACTGGAAACACCATATATTTT
TRBV6-5	TRBJ2-5	.	.	CASTRSAGEETQYF	TGTGCCAGCACCCGATCTGCGGGCGAAGAGACCCAGTACTTC
TRBV27	TRBJ1-5	TRBD1	.	CASSPDRNQPQHF	TGTGCCAGCAGTCCGGACAGGAATCAGCCCCAGCATTTT
TRBV30	TRBJ2-3	TRBD2	once	CAWSGTSGRAGDTQYF	TGTGCCTGGAGTGGTACTAGCGGGAGGGCCGGAGATACGCAGTATTTT